What follows are 18 T cell receptor beta chains derived from one specimen sequenced in a study of blood T cell repertoires in COVID-19. Some clones are missing from TCRdb's copy, which holds only in-frame ones; the method was immunoSEQ multiplex PCR. The sample contains a few hundred thousand clones, around 81% of which appear only once. Sequenced material: PBMCs or T cells enriched from blood (not recorded which). The receptor set was obtained from a woman in her thirties or forties with acute COVID-19.

This chain connects TRBV3-1 (or the pseudogene TRBV3-2) to TRBJ2-1, with 11 bases fitting TRBD2. Germline CDR1 and CDR2: LGHDT and YNNKEL (reference sequence). Trimming removed 0 bases from V and 5 bases from J; junction bases left unmatched: 9. The CDR3 contains 18 residues. The CDR3 is CASSQDLDTLAGDNEQFF. In DNA form, the CDR3 reads TGTGCCAGCAGCCAAGATCTCGACACACTAGCGGGGGACAATGAGCAGTTCTTC.

This clone was detected a few times. V usage is TRBV2 and J usage is TRBJ1-1; D may be TRBD1 (6 bases). Trimming removed 2 bases from V and 4 bases from J, with 14 bases in between. CDR3 length: 15 amino acids. Germline-derived CDR1 and CDR2 are SNHLY and FYNNEI. DNA of the CDR3: TGTGCCAGCAGTGAACGGGGGGCTGGGGGCACTGAAGCTTTCTTT. Translated: CASSERGAGGTEAFF.

V gene TRBV6-4 combines with J gene TRBJ1-1; no definite D call. The CDR3 runs to 13 residues. V was shortened by 5 bases and J by 0 bases, with 7 bases between the two germline ends. The germline CDR1 and CDR2 sequences are MRHNA and SNTAGT. CDR3 protein: CASSRQVNTEAFF. The CDR3, as DNA: TGTGCCAGCAGTCGGCAGGTGAACACTGAAGCTTTCTTT.

This chain connects TRBV10-1 to TRBJ2-7, with TRBD1 as a possible D gene (6 bases). CDR1 is WNHNN and CDR2 is SYGVQD in the germline V gene (reference sequence). The CDR3 runs 12 residues. V was shortened by 3 bases and J by 12 bases, with 15 bases between the two germline ends. CDR3 in DNA: TGCGCCAGCAGTGAAGAGGGGGTACGAAGGTACTTC. Translated, it gives CASSEEGVRRYF.

The rearrangement joins TRBV18 to TRBJ1-5, with 8 nucleotides matching TRBD1. The CDR3 loop spans 17 amino acids. Germline-derived CDR1 and CDR2 are KGHSH and LQKENI. J lost 0 bases, V lost 3 bases, and 7 bases had no gene match. CDR3 nucleotides: TGTGCCAGCTCACCCGAATCAGGGGGCGGTAGCAATCAGCCCCAGCATTTT. This translates into CASSPESGGGSNQPQHF.

The chain joins TRBV5-4 to TRBJ2-1, with a tentative D call TRBD1 (7 bases). The germline V gene encodes CDR1 SGHNT and CDR2 YYREEE (reference sequence). Trimming removed 1 base from V and 12 bases from J, with 23 bases in between. The CDR3 is made up of 16 amino acids. In DNA, the CDR3 is TGTGCCAGCAGCTTGTGGCAGGGGGGTTCGCCGCGTCTGCAGTTCTTC. It specifies CASSLWQGGSPRLQFF.

The J gene is TRBJ1-4, the V gene TRBV7-9; D unresolved. Trimming pared 5 bases from V and 8 bases from J, leaving 18 bases between. Germline V CDR1 and CDR2: SEHNR, FQNEAQ (reference sequence). CDR3 length equals 15 residues. For the CDR3, the DNA is TGTGCCAGCAGCCGCAGTGAGACGGGGAAAGAAAAACTGTTTTTT. Its protein is CASSRSETGKEKLFF.

V and J are TRBV19 and TRBJ1-2, with D tentatively TRBD1 (5 bases). Germline V gives CDR1 LNHDA, CDR2 SQIVND (reference sequence). The V and J ends lost 5 bases and 4 bases respectively, with 11 bases between them. The CDR3 length is 13 residues. The CDR3 is CASSVPGVYGYTF. CDR3 DNA sequence: TGTGCCAGTAGTGTTCCGGGGGTCTATGGCTACACCTTC.

The chain links TRBV28 to TRBJ1-3; D gene unclear. Germline-derived CDR1 and CDR2 are MDHEN and SYDVKM. V was clipped by 2 bases and J by 7 bases, with 6 bases between them. This CDR3 is built from 12 residues. The CDR3 loop is CASSLGRNTIYF. CDR3 DNA sequence: TGTGCCAGCAGTTTAGGTCGGAACACCATATATTTT. Supplemented by reference TRBV28 and TRBJ1-3, the full variable domain reads DVKVTQSSRYLVKRTGEKVFLECVQDMDHENMFWYRQDPGLGLRLIYFSYDVKMKEKGDIPEGYSVSREKKERFSLILESASTNQTSMYLCASSLGRNTIYFGEGSWLTVV.

The CDR3 DNA sequence: TGTGCCAGCAGCGCCAGGGACACTTTTTTACTTGAAGCTTTCTTT. Its translation: CASSARDTFLLEAFF. The chain joins TRBV9 to TRBJ1-1; a weak D match, TRBD1 (6 bases). The CDR3 is 15 residues long. The germline V gene has CDR1 SGDLS and CDR2 YYNGEE. Trimming took 3 bases from V and 7 from J, leaving 19 bases between them.

The rearrangement joins TRBV24-1 to TRBJ2-1; 8 nucleotides align to TRBD2. This CDR3 has 16 amino acids. Germline CDR1 and CDR2: KGHDR and SFDVKD. V was clipped by 3 bases and J by 8 bases; unmatched bases: 11. The DNA for the CDR3 is TGTGCCACCAGTGATAGGGGGACTAGGCCCGGTTATGAGCAGTTCTTC. Translation: CATSDRGTRPGYEQFF.

CDR3 in DNA: TGTGCCAGCAGCCCCGGGACTCTGGCTTTCTTT. Translation: CASSPGTLAFF. This sequence joins TRBV6-5 and TRBJ1-1; possibly TRBD1 for D (5 bases). The CDR3 spans 11 residues. The V end lost 6 bases, the J end lost 11 bases, and 13 bases lay between the germline ends. Germline V lookup: CDR1 MNHEY, CDR2 SVGAGI.

This rearrangement joins TRBV28 to TRBJ1-5; D unclear. V lost 3 bases to trimming and J lost 7 bases, with 13 bases between them. Germline-derived CDR1 and CDR2 are MDHEN and SYDVKM. The CDR3 is 14 amino acids. In nucleotides, the CDR3 is TGTGCCAGCAGTTTCCCCTCAGGTATCCAGCCCCAGCATTTT. Translated, it gives CASSFPSGIQPQHF.

This chain connects TRBV18 to TRBJ2-1, with D possibly being TRBD1 (5 bases). CDR3 size: 14 residues. Trimming removed 2 bases at V and 9 bases at J, with 14 bases between. Germline CDR1 and CDR2: KGHSH and LQKENI. CDR3 coding DNA: TGTGCCAGCTCACCAATCCAGGGATTAGGTGAGCAGTTCTTC. Translated, it gives CASSPIQGLGEQFF.

The chain uses TRBV7-9 and TRBJ2-7; 7 bases agree with TRBD1. Germline V gives CDR1 SEHNR, CDR2 FQNEAQ (reference sequence). V gave up 5 bases and J gave up 2 bases; unmatched junction bases: 9. The CDR3 length is 15 residues. CDR3 in DNA: TGTGCCAGCAGCGCGCTCGACAGGGCCGCCTACGAGCAGTACTTC. It yields the protein CASSALDRAAYEQYF. The full variable domain, with the rest looked up from reference TRBV7-9 and TRBJ2-7, is DTGVSQNPRHKITKRGQNVTFRCDPISEHNRLYWYRQTLGQGPEFLTYFQNEAQLEKSRLLSDRFSAERPKGSFSTLEIQRTEQGDSAMYLCASSALDRAAYEQYFGPGTRLTVT.

The rearrangement uses TRBV29-1 and TRBJ2-7; possible D gene TRBD1, 5 bases. Trimming took 6 bases from V and 2 from J, leaving 11 bases between them. The CDR3 has 12 residues. Germline V lookup: CDR1 SQVTM, CDR2 ANQGSEA. CDR3 nucleotide sequence: TGCAGCGTCCAGGGTTCTCCCTACGAGCAGTACTTC. It codes for CSVQGSPYEQYF.

The chain joins TRBV5-6 to TRBJ2-6; 7 bases map to TRBD1. The CDR3 covers 18 residues. Trimming at V came to 7 bases and at J to 0 bases, leaving 13 bases not matched to a gene. Germline V gene sequence: CDR1 SGHDT, CDR2 YYEEEE. DNA of the CDR3: TGTGCCAGCTCAGAACCCGGACAGGCTGGCTCTGGGGCCAACGTCCTGACTTTC. It translates to CASSEPGQAGSGANVLTF.

The chain couples TRBV18 to TRBJ2-5; maybe TRBD2 (6 bases). Trimming removed 4 bases from V and 5 bases from J, with 8 bases in between. The V gene's germline CDR1 is KGHSH and CDR2 LQKENI. CDR3 length: 12 residues. Written as DNA, the CDR3 is TGTGCCAGCTCACTGGAGGGGGAGACCCAGTACTTC. Encoded protein: CASSLEGETQYF.